One TCR beta chain is described in this entry. The entry originates in a study of Graves' ophthalmopathy and Graves' hyperthyroidism. This CDR3 has 15 amino acids. Trimming took off 7 bases at V and 12 bases at J, with 24 bases between the two ends. Germline V lookup: CDR1 LNHDA, CDR2 SQIVND (reference sequence). Transcripts of RNA were the source for amplifying TCR beta CDR3 regions. HTBI-primed first-round RT-PCR preceded second-round multiplex PCR. TCRdb reanalysed the multiplex PCR reads using MiXCR and keeps one entry per CDR3 protein. This table holds 740,000 or so distinct CDR3 sequences, 40% found once.

Sequences were obtained from peripheral blood. This TCR was sampled from an adult man with Graves' ophthalmopathy. The V gene is TRBV19, the J gene TRBJ1-4; tentative D call: TRBD1 (5 bases). CDR3 residues: CASTFSGLGNGELFF. The CDR3 bases are TGTGCCAGTACCTTTTCGGGACTGGGCAATGGGGAACTGTTTTTT.